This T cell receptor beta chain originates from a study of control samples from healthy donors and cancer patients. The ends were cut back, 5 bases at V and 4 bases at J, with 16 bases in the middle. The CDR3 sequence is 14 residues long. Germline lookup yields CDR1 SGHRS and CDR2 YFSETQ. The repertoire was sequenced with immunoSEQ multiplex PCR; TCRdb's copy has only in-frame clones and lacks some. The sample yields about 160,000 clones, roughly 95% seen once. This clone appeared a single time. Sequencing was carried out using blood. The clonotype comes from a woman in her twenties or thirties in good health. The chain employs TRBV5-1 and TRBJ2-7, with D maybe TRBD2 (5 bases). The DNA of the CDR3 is TGCGCCAGCAGATTAGGGAGTTTCAGTTACGAGCAGTACTTC. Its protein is CASRLGSFSYEQYF.